Listed below are T cell receptor beta chains from one sample, sequenced in a study of T cells in Graves' hyperthyroidism and ophthalmopathy. In TCRdb, the multiplex PCR reads were re-called with MiXCR into one record per CDR3 protein. This table has some 370,000 distinct CDR3 sequences, about 17% appearing once. The sequenced material came from blood. These receptors were obtained from a woman under 40 with Graves' hyperthyroidism that later progressed to Graves' ophthalmopathy. Both conserved end residues are part of each CDR3. Fields, in order: D gene, clone size, V gene, J gene, CDR3 length, CDR3 protein, CDR3 DNA. D genes are given only for firm matches. Expanded clones get a size class; other rows say once, few or many, or leave the size out.

>NA|many|TRBV3-1|TRBJ1-2|14
CASSHGGGGYGYTF
TGTGCCAGCAGCCACGGCGGGGGAGGCTATGGCTACACCTTC
>NA|many|TRBV6-2/TRBV6-3|TRBJ2-7|13
CASSYFFLREQYF
TGTGCCAGCAGTTATTTTTTCTTGCGCGAGCAGTACTTC
>NA|many|TRBV30|TRBJ1-1|13
CARGRGGDTEAFF
TGTGCCCGGGGGAGGGGGGGGGACACTGAAGCTTTCTTT
>NA|many|TRBV14|TRBJ2-1|13
CASSQDPGQRQFF
TGTGCCAGCAGCCAAGATCCAGGACAACGACAGTTCTTC
>TRBD2|few|TRBV3-1|TRBJ2-6|18
CASSPTSGQKSGANVLTF
TGTGCCAGCAGCCCGACTAGCGGGCAGAAGTCTGGGGCCAACGTCCTGACTTTC
>NA|many|TRBV11-2|TRBJ1-6|18
CASSLISSAYSYNSPLHF
TGTGCCAGCAGCTTAATTTCTTCGGCGTATTCCTATAATTCACCCCTCCACTTT
>TRBD1|many|TRBV27|TRBJ2-7|15
CASSLKQGSSYEQYF
TGTGCCAGCAGTCTAAAACAGGGGAGCTCCTACGAGCAGTACTTC
>TRBD1|many|TRBV27|TRBJ2-4|20
CASSFKGGGDRGFWLNIQYF
TGTGCCAGCAGTTTTAAGGGTGGAGGGGACAGGGGTTTTTGGTTGAACATTCAGTACTTC
>TRBD1|NA|TRBV27|TRBJ2-7|15
CASSLLGQGALGQYF
TGTGCCAGCAGTTTATTGGGGCAGGGGGCGCTAGGGCAGTACTTC
>TRBD2|NA|TRBV29-1|TRBJ2-7|14
CSVVGGDGVGEQYF
TGCAGCGTTGTGGGGGGGGACGGGGTGGGGGAGCAGTACTTC
>TRBD1|many|TRBV27|TRBJ2-7|14
CASSLAGGYYEQYF
TGTGCCAGCAGTTTGGCAGGGGGTTACTACGAGCAGTACTTC
>TRBD1|many|TRBV11-2|TRBJ1-5|16
CASSLDRGSGGQPQHF
TGTGCCAGCAGCTTAGATCGGGGGTCAGGGGGCCAGCCCCAGCATTTT
>NA|many|TRBV28|TRBJ2-3|15
CASSPTGISTDTQYF
TGTGCCAGCAGTCCCACAGGGATAAGCACAGATACGCAGTATTTT
>TRBD2|NA|TRBV3-1|TRBJ2-1|18
CASSQGLARTATRNEQFF
TGTGCCAGCAGCCAAGGACTAGCGAGAACCGCTACAAGGAATGAGCAGTTCTTC
>NA|NA|TRBV5-6|TRBJ1-2|16
CASSQEGASNNYGYTF
TGTGCCAGCAGTCAAGAGGGCGCTTCTAATAACTATGGCTACACCTTC
>TRBD1|many|TRBV27|TRBJ2-3|13
CASSGTALNTQYF
TGTGCCAGCAGCGGGACAGCTCTAAATACGCAGTATTTT
>TRBD1|NA|TRBV29-1|TRBJ2-1|16
CSVDKPGQGDVNEQFF
TGCAGCGTTGACAAACCGGGACAGGGGGATGTCAATGAGCAGTTCTTC
>TRBD1|NA|TRBV7-8|TRBJ2-1|14
CASNGQGKSNEQFF
TGTGCCAGCAACGGACAGGGTAAATCAAATGAGCAGTTCTTC
>TRBD2|NA|TRBV2|TRBJ2-7|17
CASSEGTGTSGAYEQYF
TGTGCCAGCAGTGAGGGTACCGGGACTAGCGGGGCCTACGAGCAGTACTTC
>NA|few|TRBV6-2/TRBV6-3|TRBJ1-1|15
CASSDAENRRTEAFF
TGTGCCAGCAGTGACGCCGAGAACAGGAGGACTGAAGCTTTCTTT
>TRBD1|many|TRBV5-1|TRBJ2-1|15
CASLETTGFVNEQFF
TGCGCCAGCCTCGAAACGACAGGGTTCGTCAATGAGCAGTTCTTC
>NA|NA|TRBV7-9|TRBJ2-7|14
CASTPRSTGYEQYF
TGTGCCAGCACCCCGAGGAGTACAGGATACGAGCAGTACTTC
>TRBD2|few|TRBV4-1|TRBJ2-7|17
CASSQEPGLAGVIEQYF
TGCGCCAGCAGCCAAGAGCCGGGACTAGCGGGAGTAATCGAGCAGTACTTC
>NA|few|TRBV4-1|TRBJ1-5|15
CASSQEGGLKGPQHF
TGCGCCAGCAGCCAAGAGGGAGGCCTTAAGGGACCCCAGCATTTT
>NA|few|TRBV20-1|TRBJ1-6|15
CSARRGRDYNSPLHF
TGCAGTGCTAGGCGGGGGCGCGACTATAATTCACCCCTCCACTTT
>NA|NA|TRBV6-1|TRBJ1-6|14
CASSLGLVNSPLHF
TGTGCCAGCAGTTTAGGTTTAGTCAATTCACCCCTCCACTTT
>NA|many|TRBV12-3/TRBV12-4|TRBJ2-7|13
CASSYGGKYEQYF
TGTGCCAGCAGTTACGGGGGAAAGTACGAGCAGTACTTC
>TRBD1|many|TRBV2|TRBJ2-3|13
CASGTGQADTQYF
TGTGCCAGCGGAACCGGACAGGCAGATACGCAGTATTTT
>TRBD1|few|TRBV4-2|TRBJ1-1|14
CASSLIEGATEAFF
TGTGCCAGCAGCCTAATTGAGGGGGCCACTGAAGCTTTCTTT
>NA|few|TRBV28|TRBJ1-2|17
CASSWGSIKSSMGGYTF
TGTGCCAGCAGTTGGGGATCCATCAAGTCATCTATGGGGGGCTACACCTTC
>NA|few|TRBV19|TRBJ1-1|12
CASSHGTPVAFF
TGTGCCAGTAGTCATGGGACTCCGGTGGCTTTCTTT
>NA|medium-sized|TRBV28|TRBJ1-2|13
CASSPVLGYGYTF
TGTGCCAGCAGTCCCGTTCTAGGCTATGGCTACACCTTC
>TRBD1|many|TRBV6-1|TRBJ1-4|14
CASRTGTGNEKLFF
TGTGCCAGCAGGACCGGGACAGGGAATGAAAAACTGTTTTTT
>TRBD2|many|TRBV3-1|TRBJ2-3|16
CASSRGRLAGRDTQYF
TGTGCCAGCAGCCGGGGCCGACTAGCGGGAAGAGATACGCAGTATTTT
>TRBD1|NA|TRBV28|TRBJ2-5|14
CASRPGTGQETQYF
TGTGCCAGCAGACCTGGGACAGGCCAAGAGACCCAGTACTTC
>NA|NA|TRBV20-1|TRBJ1-3|14
CSARDRGLGNTIHF
TGCAGTGCTAGAGATCGGGGGCTCGGCAACACCATACATTTT
>NA|few|TRBV27|TRBJ2-2|15
CASSLSQAIPGELFF
TGTGCCAGCAGTTTATCACAGGCTATACCCGGGGAGCTGTTTTTT
>NA|few|TRBV19|TRBJ1-6|11
CAYQFYSPLHF
TGTGCCTATCAATTCTATTCACCCCTCCACTTT
>TRBD2|many|TRBV18|TRBJ2-3|20
CASSPLPTSGGRLFTDTQYF
TGTGCCAGCTCACCACTCCCAACTAGCGGGGGCCGCCTTTTCACAGATACGCAGTATTTT
>TRBD1|many|TRBV12-3/TRBV12-4|TRBJ2-7|15
CASGTPDRGFYEQYF
TGTGCCAGCGGTACACCGGACAGGGGATTCTACGAGCAGTACTTC
>NA|few|TRBV6-1|TRBJ2-7|11
CASSTDYEQYF
TGTGCCAGCAGTACGGACTACGAGCAGTACTTC
>TRBD2|few|TRBV3-1|TRBJ2-5|22
CASSQDSREAYLAGEEVETQYF
TGTGCCAGCAGCCAAGATTCAAGAGAGGCGTACTTAGCGGGAGAAGAGGTAGAGACCCAGTACTTC
>NA|NA|TRBV3-1|TRBJ1-2|15
CASSYFPVTVTGYTF
TGTGCCAGCAGTTACTTTCCCGTAACGGTTACGGGCTACACCTTC
>NA|many|TRBV20-1|TRBJ1-3|14
CSATGLMGGNTIYF
TGCAGTGCTACGGGTCTGATGGGGGGAAACACCATATATTTT
>NA|many|TRBV3-1|TRBJ1-4|15
CASSQDLTGPSKLFF
TGTGCCAGCAGCCAAGATCTAACAGGTCCTTCAAAACTGTTTTTT
>NA|few|TRBV10-1|TRBJ1-5|15
CASSTGRQGDQPQHF
TGCGCCAGCAGCACCGGACGGCAGGGAGATCAGCCCCAGCATTTT
>TRBD2|many|TRBV5-1|TRBJ2-1|17
CASSPFPTSGRTNEQFF
TGCGCCAGCAGCCCCTTCCCCACTAGCGGGAGGACCAATGAGCAGTTCTTC
>TRBD2|NA|TRBV7-9|TRBJ2-1|16
CASRPRGLAGVNEQFF
TGTGCCAGCAGGCCTCGTGGACTAGCGGGAGTCAATGAGCAGTTCTTC
>TRBD2|many|TRBV11-2|TRBJ2-7|16
CASSLAFRGSSYEQYF
TGTGCCAGCAGCTTAGCCTTCCGCGGGAGCTCCTACGAGCAGTACTTC
>TRBD1|NA|TRBV5-6|TRBJ1-1|17
CASSLRPGGYVGTEAFF
TGTGCCAGCAGCTTGCGGCCAGGGGGTTATGTGGGAACTGAAGCTTTCTTT
>NA|many|TRBV7-2|TRBJ2-2|15
CASSLGGAYGGELFF
TGTGCCAGCAGCTTAGGGGGGGCGTATGGCGGGGAGCTGTTTTTT
>TRBD1|many|TRBV4-1|TRBJ1-2|16
CASSQADRGSVNGYTF
TGCGCCAGCAGCCAGGCGGACAGGGGTAGCGTGAATGGCTACACCTTC
>NA|few|TRBV30|TRBJ2-5|14
CAWSEGQGSETQYF
TGTGCCTGGAGTGAGGGGCAGGGTTCAGAGACCCAGTACTTC
>TRBD1|many|TRBV28|TRBJ1-1|15
CASSEIRGRNTEAFF
TGTGCCAGCAGTGAAATCAGGGGGCGGAACACTGAAGCTTTCTTT
>NA|many|TRBV5-1|TRBJ2-7|13
CASRMTAAYEQYF
TGCGCCAGCAGAATGACGGCCGCCTACGAGCAGTACTTC
>TRBD1|few|TRBV6-1|TRBJ1-5|16
CASSVGTAYSNQPQHF
TGTGCCAGCAGTGTCGGGACAGCTTATAGCAATCAGCCCCAGCATTTT
>NA|few|TRBV30|TRBJ2-2|15
CAWSVRNLNTGELFF
TGTGCCTGGAGTGTACGGAACCTGAACACCGGGGAGCTGTTTTTT